The next 29 T cell receptor beta chains were all read from a single sample in a study of regulatory T cells in long-lasting Graves disease. Documented time point: newly diagnosed GD, antithyroid drugs for less than 3 months. The TCR library used RNA extracted from PBMCs. Construction of the TCR beta libraries employed iRepertoire HTBI primers in conjunction with Arm-PCR of CDR3 regions. TCRdb redid the calling of the multiplex PCR reads with MiXCR, one entry per CDR3 protein. The sample carries approximately 310,000 distinct CDR3 sequences, more than 15% recorded once. Sample: peripheral blood mononuclear cells (PBMCs), taken at new diagnosis, from a patient treated with antithyroid drugs. These receptors originate from a female donor with Graves disease.

Remarks on this clonotype: Here the CDR3 omits its conserved ending phenylalanine or tryptophan, so a read error is the likely source. The DNA is left out, because the CDR3 cannot be placed on it with certainty; the CDR3 is given as TCRdb lists it. V gene TRBV15 combines with J gene TRBJ1-6. Germline CDR1 reads LNHNV; CDR2 reads YYDKDF (reference sequence). The CDR3 comprises 14 residues, both ends counted. CDR3 sequence reads: CATSGPEWNSPPHV.

This clonotype was detected ten times or more. This sequence joins TRBV28 and TRBJ2-7; 7 bases agree with TRBD1. With 6 bases clipped from V and 2 bases from J, the junction kept 16 bases outside the gene matches. The CDR3 is 17 amino acids. Germline V gene lookup returns CDR1 MDHEN and CDR2 SYDVKM. The CDR3 loop is CASSLANTGTETYEQYF. DNA for the CDR3: TGTGCCAGCAGCCTAGCCAACACCGGGACAGAGACCTACGAGCAGTACTTC.

The V and J genes are TRBV19 and TRBJ1-1; D may be TRBD1 (6 bases). This CDR3 is built from 14 residues. The V and J ends lost 4 bases and 5 bases respectively, with 14 bases between them. Germline V lookup: CDR1 LNHDA, CDR2 SQIVND (reference sequence). The CDR3 sequence is CASSNGGQWTEAFF. For the CDR3, the DNA is TGTGCCAGTAGTAACGGGGGGCAGTGGACTGAAGCTTTCTTT. The full variable domain, with the rest looked up from reference TRBV19 and TRBJ1-1, is DGGITQSPKYLFRKEGQNVTLSCEQNLNHDAMYWYRQDPGQGLRLIYYSQIVNDFQKGDIAEGYSVSREKKESFPLTVTSAQKNPTAFYLCASSNGGQWTEAFFGQGTRLTVV.

This clonotype was picked up many times. The genes are TRBV4-1 and TRBJ1-2; no clear D gene. V lost 0 bases, J lost 5 bases, and 13 bases lay in between. The CDR3 runs to 15 residues. CDR1 MGHRA and CDR2 YSYEKL come from the germline V gene. As DNA, the CDR3 is TGCGCCAGCAGCCAAGACAGACCAGCAAATTATGGCTACACCTTC. Residues: CASSQDRPANYGYTF.

This clonotype was counted at least ten times. This chain connects TRBV12-3 or TRBV12-4 to TRBJ1-1; 9 nucleotides line up with TRBD1. The CDR3 spans 17 residues. The ends lost 6 bases at V and 0 bases at J; junction bases unmatched: 11. The CDR3 loop is CASSRNRGRNMNTEAFF. CDR3 nucleotides: TGTGCCAGCAGCCGTAACAGGGGGCGGAACATGAACACTGAAGCTTTCTTT.

This clonotype was seen ten or more times. The junction differs from germline at one of its ends, possibly a read error. CDR3: CASSLGAPPVDF. For the CDR3, the DNA is TGTGCCAGCAGTTTAGGCGCACCGCCTGTCGATTTC. V usage is TRBV27 and J usage is TRBJ1-2, with no clear D. This CDR3 region has 12 residues. Germline CDR1 MNHEY, CDR2 SMNVEV (reference sequence).

This clonotype was picked up many times. The chain carries TRBV5-1 and TRBJ1-1, with no clear D. Germline CDR1 is SGHRS and CDR2 is YFSETQ. The V gene lost 1 base and the J gene lost 1 base, with 11 bases spanning the gap. The CDR3 consists of 15 residues. CDR3 DNA: TGCGCCAGCAGCTTGCGCGGCTCGAGGAACACTGAAGCTTTCTTT. As protein: CASSLRGSRNTEAFF.

This clonotype showed up many times. This sequence joins TRBV9 and TRBJ2-1; TRBD2 agrees at 8 bases. Germline V gene lookup returns CDR1 SGDLS and CDR2 YYNGEE. The CDR3 is 15 residues long. The junction had 4 bases not matched to a gene; V was cut back by 0 bases and J by 5 bases. Here the CDR3 reads CASSVELAAHNEQFF. CDR3 nucleotide sequence: TGTGCCAGCAGCGTAGAACTAGCGGCTCACAATGAGCAGTTCTTC.

This clonotype was seen many times. The gene calls are TRBV5-5 and TRBJ2-5; the match to TRBD2 covers 9 bases. Trimming took 3 bases from V and 3 from J; bases not matched to a gene: 9. Germline V gene sequence: CDR1 SGHKS, CDR2 YYEKEE (reference sequence). This CDR3 is built from 16 residues. The CDR3 sequence is CASSSGTSRKKETQYF. Written as DNA, the CDR3 is TGTGCCAGCAGCTCGGGGACTAGCAGGAAAAAAGAGACCCAGTACTTC.

Worth noting for this clonotype: A single base separates this from a much larger clone, so it may be a read error. The chain links TRBV6-9 to TRBJ1-1, with D unclear. CDR1 is MNHGY, CDR2 SVAAGI, per germline. CDR3 length: 16 amino acids. Trimming stripped 3 bases from V and 9 bases from J, with 23 bases between. CDR3 nucleotide sequence: TGTGCCAGCAGTTACCCTGAGACGCCCAGTCCCGGCAAAGCTTTCTTT. Residues: CASSYPETPSPGKAFF.

This clonotype was seen at least ten times. This chain uses TRBV6-1 with TRBJ1-5; 9 nucleotides match TRBD1. The germline V gene has CDR1 MNHNS and CDR2 SASEGT. V shed 6 bases and J 3 bases; nucleotides not matched to a gene: 6. This CDR3 has 15 amino acids. DNA of the CDR3: TGTGCCAGCAGAAGTGGACAGGGGAACAATCAGCCCCAGCATTTT. As protein: CASRSGQGNNQPQHF.

This clonotype was counted many times. V usage is TRBV19 and J usage is TRBJ2-2; 12 bases fit TRBD2. This CDR3 is 21 amino acids long. V dropped 5 bases and J dropped 7; count of bases not matched to a gene: 23. CDR1 and CDR2 from the germline V gene are LNHDA and SQIVND (reference sequence). The CDR3 nucleotides read TGTGCCAGTAGTGCCGAAAGGGGGCGACGACTAGCGGGAGCGACCAACGGGGAGCTGTTTTTT. Translated, it gives CASSAERGRRLAGATNGELFF.

In its sample, this clonotype was seen a few times. The J gene is TRBJ2-1, the V gene TRBV5-4, with D possibly TRBD1 on 6 matching bases. The CDR3 spans 12 residues. V gave up 4 bases and J gave up 6 bases, with 8 bases separating them. Germline-derived CDR1 and CDR2 are SGHNT and YYREEE (reference sequence). The CDR3 loop is CASSGGVNEQFF. CDR3 coding DNA: TGTGCCAGCAGCGGGGGCGTCAATGAGCAGTTCTTC.

This clonotype is a singleton in its sample. V and J are TRBV5-1 and TRBJ2-5; the match to TRBD2 covers 7 bases. Judging by the DNA end, TRBJ2-1 fits better; the J call may be wrong. CDR3 length equals 16 residues. The germline CDR1 and CDR2 sequences are SGHRS and YFSETQ. The CDR3 region has the DNA TGCGCCAGCAGCTGGGGGGGGAGGGACCTTTACAATGAGCAGTTCTTC. This encodes CASSWGGRDLYNEQFF.

This clonotype was observed many times. The J gene is TRBJ2-7, the V gene TRBV27; 7 nucleotides match TRBD2. V lost 7 bases and J lost 6; bases outside the gene matches: 9. The germline gives CDR1 MNHEY, CDR2 SMNVEV (reference sequence). The CDR3 has 13 residues. The CDR3 bases are TGTGCCAGCACCAGCGGGAACCTTGGCGAGCAGTACTTC. It encodes CASTSGNLGEQYF.

There are many counts of this clonotype. The CDR3 region is CASSRLAGSIYEQYF. In nucleotides, the CDR3 is TGTGCCAGCAGTAGACTAGCGGGTAGTATCTACGAGCAGTACTTC. This chain links TRBV6-1 with TRBJ2-7, with 10 positions matching TRBD2. Germline CDR1 and CDR2: MNHNS and SASEGT. V was pared by 5 bases and J by 3 bases, with 7 bases of the junction left unmatched. The length of the CDR3 is 15 residues.

In this sample, this clonotype turned up many times. The V call is TRBV19, the J call TRBJ2-7, with D possibly being TRBD1 or TRBD2 (5 bases each). The CDR3 loop spans 19 amino acids. V lost 4 bases and J lost 3, with 28 bases in between. Looked up from germline, CDR1 is LNHDA and CDR2 is SQIVND (reference sequence). The CDR3 protein is CASSKVYGDPKSPGYEQYF. CDR3 coding DNA: TGTGCCAGTAGTAAGGTGTATGGGGACCCTAAATCCCCAGGCTACGAGCAGTACTTC.

At least ten counts were recorded for this clonotype. The J gene is TRBJ2-2, the V gene TRBV6-4; TRBD2 matches at 13 bases. The CDR3 spans 15 residues. The germline V gene encodes CDR1 MRHNA and CDR2 SNTAGT. The V and J ends lost 5 bases and 4 bases, in that order; junction bases with no gene match: 1. Here the CDR3 DNA reads TGTGCCAGCAGTAGGACTAGCGGGAGCACCGGGGAGCTGTTTTTT. Its protein is CASSRTSGSTGELFF.

At least ten counts were recorded for this clonotype. The J gene is TRBJ2-2, the V gene TRBV18, with TRBD1 as a possible D gene (5 bases). This CDR3 has 14 residues. CDR1 is KGHSH and CDR2 is LQKENI in the germline V gene. With 2 bases removed from V and 3 bases from J, the gap between germline ends came to 7 bases. The CDR3 protein is CASSPGRDTGELFF. Here the CDR3 DNA reads TGTGCCAGCTCACCAGGCAGGGACACCGGGGAGCTGTTTTTT.

In DNA, the CDR3 is TGCGCCAGCAGCTTGCGGGGACTAGCGGGCACCGGGGAGCTGTTTTTT. Translation gives CASSLRGLAGTGELFF. The J gene is TRBJ2-2, the V gene TRBV5-1, with 12 bases identical to TRBD2. J gave up 4 bases and V 1 base, and 2 bases lay outside the gene matches. The CDR3 has 16 amino acids. Germline V gives CDR1 SGHRS, CDR2 YFSETQ.

This sequence joins TRBV3-1 and TRBJ1-1; 8 bases map to TRBD1. CDR1 is LGHDT, CDR2 YNNKEL, per germline (reference sequence). The CDR3 has 13 residues. J lost 8 bases, V lost 5 bases, and 7 bases had no gene match. The CDR3 DNA reads TGTGCCAGCAGCTCCGAGCGGGACAGGGAAGCTTTCTTT. Encoded protein: CASSSERDREAFF.

This clonotype was seen a handful of times. V and J are TRBV25-1 and TRBJ1-2, with 8 bases aligning to TRBD1. CDR3 length: 14 amino acids. From germline, CDR1 is MGHDK and CDR2 SYGVNS. V shed 5 bases, J shed 4 bases, and the junction held 6 bases outside the gene matches. The CDR3 region has the DNA TGTGCCAGCAGTCCAGGGGGCTCCTTCTATGGCTACACCTTC. This sequence encodes CASSPGGSFYGYTF.

The V and J genes are TRBV7-2 and TRBJ2-4; D uncertain. This CDR3 is built from 16 residues. Germline V gives CDR1 SGHTA, CDR2 FQGNSA. Trimming pared 1 base from V and 0 bases from J, leaving 10 bases between. The CDR3 protein is CASSLVGPGAKNIQYF. CDR3 bases: TGTGCCAGCAGCTTAGTGGGTCCGGGAGCCAAAAACATTCAGTACTTC.

This clonotype was observed a handful of times. The J gene is TRBJ1-5, the V gene TRBV10-3; unclear D gene. The germline CDR1 and CDR2 sequences are ENHRY and SYGVKD. V shed 6 bases and J shed 4 bases, with 10 bases lying between them. The CDR3 extends over 13 amino acids. The CDR3 here is CAISRTLNQPQHF. CDR3 nucleotide sequence: TGTGCCATCAGCAGGACGTTAAATCAGCCCCAGCATTTT.

V usage is TRBV5-1 and J usage is TRBJ1-1; a possible D gene is TRBD1 (6 bases). The CDR3 loop spans 14 amino acids. In germline, CDR1 is SGHRS, CDR2 YFSETQ. V was clipped by 3 bases and J by 6 bases, with 15 bases between them. In DNA form, the CDR3 reads TGCGCCAGCAGCTGGGACACAAGAACACCTGAAGCTTTCTTT. Its protein product is CASSWDTRTPEAFF. The full variable domain, completed using reference TRBV5-1 and TRBJ1-1, is KAGVTQTPRYLIKTRGQQVTLSCSPISGHRSVSWYQQTPGQGLQFLFEYFSETQRNKGNFPGRFSGRQFSNSRSEMNVSTLELGDSALYLCASSWDTRTPEAFFGQGTRLTVV.

To note about this clonotype: This may be a read error, as it is one base from a much larger clone. The chain uses TRBV5-1 and TRBJ1-1; perhaps TRBD1 as D (5 bases). The CDR3 totals 13 residues. CDR1 is SGHRS and CDR2 is YFSETQ in the germline V gene. V was clipped by 5 bases and J by 6 bases, with 14 bases between them. The CDR3 is CASRRDRNAEAFF. Written as DNA, the CDR3 is TGCGCCAGCAGAAGAGACAGAAACGCTGAAGCTTTCTTT.

With respect to this clonotype: This likely came from a read error, as a far larger clone is one base away. This chain joins TRBV5-1 and TRBJ2-1; possible D gene TRBD2, 7 bases. The J call is in doubt because the DNA end fits TRBJ2-5 better. Germline assignment: CDR1 SGHRS and CDR2 YFSETQ. The CDR3 consists of 17 residues. CDR3 amino acids: CASSWAPAGAVGKTQYF. The DNA of the CDR3 is TGTGCCAGCAGCTGGGCTCCGGCGGGGGCGGTGGGGAAGACCCAGTACTTC.

The chain carries TRBV29-1 and TRBJ1-2; weak D call: TRBD1 (6 bases). V lost 7 bases, J lost 10 bases, and 19 bases lay in between. There are 12 residues in the CDR3. In germline, CDR1 is SQVTM, CDR2 ANQGSEA. The chain's CDR3 is CSALTGRGDYTF. CDR3 bases: TGCAGCGCCCTGACAGGCAGGGGAGACTACACCTTC.

The table lists this clonotype with many counts. This CDR3 is CSASDPGPSFSPQYF. The CDR3 bases are TGCAGTGCTAGCGATCCGGGACCGTCTTTCTCGCCGCAGTACTTC. The V and J genes are TRBV20-1 and TRBJ2-7; perhaps D is TRBD1 or TRBD2 (5 bases each). CDR1 and CDR2 from the germline V gene are DFQATT and SNEGSKA (reference sequence). The CDR3 extends over 15 amino acids. Trimming pared 3 bases from V and 9 bases from J, leaving 24 bases between.